What follows are 30 T cell receptor beta chains derived from one specimen sequenced in a study of beta chain features in type 1 diabetes. General study points: Type 1 diabetes patients had moderately but significantly shorter TCRB CDR3s in all four CD4+ subsets.

What was sequenced were expressed TCRB transcripts, since all of the isolated RNA had been reverse transcribed. Sequencing used immunoSEQ multiplex PCR; TCRdb keeps in-frame clones, though not all of them. This repertoire shows more than 250,000 clones, roughly 15% found once; its top ten account for less than 0.02%. No antigen is known for these receptors. The material sequenced was naive CD4+ T cells from blood. These receptors were taken from a man younger than 35 with type 1 diabetes.

V is TRBV28 and J is TRBJ2-7; the match to TRBD1 covers 10 bases. Germline values: CDR1 MDHEN, CDR2 SYDVKM. V trimming: 3 bases; J trimming: 4 bases; junction bases outside the gene matches: 6. CDR3 length: 15 amino acids. This CDR3 is CASSFIDRGLYEQYF. CDR3 nucleotide sequence: TGTGCCAGCAGTTTTATAGACAGGGGGCTTTACGAGCAGTACTTC.

A few counts support this clone. The chain joins TRBV15 to TRBJ2-5, with 7 bases fitting TRBD2. The CDR3 extends over 14 amino acids. Per the germline V gene, CDR1 is LNHNV and CDR2 is YYDKDF (reference sequence). The trim removed 5 bases at V and 2 bases at J, leaving 5 bases unmatched. The CDR3 protein is CATSPREGQETQYF. The CDR3 nucleotides read TGTGCCACCAGCCCTAGGGAGGGGCAAGAGACCCAGTACTTC.

The chain is built from TRBV5-1 and TRBJ2-1, with TRBD2 identical over 8 bases. V gave up 3 bases and J gave up 2 bases; unmatched junction bases: 13. CDR3 size: 18 residues. Germline assignment: CDR1 SGHRS and CDR2 YFSETQ. CDR3 nucleotides: TGCGCCAGCAGCTCCCTCCCCCCGGGACTAGGGGCCTACAATGAGCAGTTCTTC. Translating gives CASSSLPPGLGAYNEQFF.

V usage is TRBV28 and J usage is TRBJ1-1, with D possibly TRBD1 on 6 matching bases. Germline values: CDR1 MDHEN, CDR2 SYDVKM. Trimming left V 7 bases short and J 1 base short, with 13 bases between. There are 14 residues in the CDR3. The CDR3 DNA is TGTGCCAGCATTTCGGGGGGCGGGAACACTGAAGCTTTCTTT. Amino acid sequence: CASISGGGNTEAFF. Looking up the rest from reference TRBV28 and TRBJ1-1 gives the full variable domain: DVKVTQSSRYLVKRTGEKVFLECVQDMDHENMFWYRQDPGLGLRLIYFSYDVKMKEKGDIPEGYSVSREKKERFSLILESASTNQTSMYLCASISGGGNTEAFFGQGTRLTVV.

This clone was seen a handful of times. The chain joins TRBV21-1 to TRBJ1-2; the table's D call of TRBD1 was not tested on the DNA. TRBV21-1 constitutes a pseudogene. The CDR3 length is 13 residues. The CDR3 spells CASTPDRYYGYTF. CDR3 DNA sequence: TGTGCCAGCACCCCGGACAGGTACTATGGCTACACCTTC.

Comments on this clone: The sample holds other DNA sequences that translate to the same CDR3. The J gene is TRBJ2-5, the V gene TRBV5-1; a weak D match, TRBD1 (6 bases). Looked up from germline, CDR1 is SGHRS and CDR2 is YFSETQ. The CDR3 totals 13 residues. Trimming stripped 0 bases from V and 4 bases from J, with 7 bases between. CDR3 coding DNA: TGCGCCAGCAGCTTGGACAGGGTAGAGACCCAGTACTTC. Translating gives CASSLDRVETQYF.

This chain uses TRBV18 with TRBJ1-4; no firm D call. The length of the CDR3 is 12 residues. Trimming took off 0 bases at V and 7 bases at J, with 3 bases between the two ends. From germline, CDR1 is KGHSH and CDR2 LQKENI. The CDR3 sequence is CASSPPFEKLFF. The CDR3 bases are TGTGCCAGCTCACCACCCTTTGAAAAACTGTTTTTT.

V and J are TRBV6-6 and TRBJ2-5; D gene unclear. The CDR3 is made up of 11 amino acids. Germline CDR1 and CDR2: MNHNY and SVGAGI (reference sequence). The ends were cut back, 7 bases at V and 11 bases at J, with 14 bases in the middle. The CDR3: CASNHIPSQYF. As DNA, the CDR3 is TGTGCCAGCAACCACATACCGTCTCAGTACTTC.

This chain links TRBV2 with TRBJ1-4, with unresolved D. The CDR3 extends over 13 amino acids. The germline V and J ends were trimmed by 4 bases and 7 bases, with 10 bases remaining between them. From germline, CDR1 is SNHLY and CDR2 FYNNEI. CDR3 sequence: CASSGEDFEKLFF. The CDR3, as DNA: TGTGCCAGCAGTGGAGAGGACTTTGAAAAACTGTTTTTT.

V usage is TRBV5-6 and J usage is TRBJ1-5, with D hard to call. The germline gives CDR1 SGHDT, CDR2 YYEEEE. There are 14 residues in the CDR3. Trimming left V 5 bases short and J 1 base short, with 10 bases between. CDR3 DNA sequence: TGTGCCAGCAGAGCCGCGGGAAGCAATCAGCCCCAGCATTTT. This translates into CASRAAGSNQPQHF.

This clone was observed a few times. The gene calls are TRBV11-1 and TRBJ2-7, with 8 bases that match TRBD2. This CDR3 contains 15 residues. Per germline, CDR1 SGHAT and CDR2 FQDESV (reference sequence). The V gene end was trimmed by 4 bases and the J gene end by 2 bases; junction bases not matched to a gene: 7. CDR3 bases: TGTGCCAGCAGCTACCCCGGGACTAGAGCCTACGAGCAGTACTTC. Its protein is CASSYPGTRAYEQYF. Drawing the rest from reference TRBV11-1 and TRBJ2-7, the complete variable domain is EAEVAQSPRYKITEKSQAVAFWCDPISGHATLYWYRQILGQGPELLVQFQDESVVDDSQLPKDRFSAERLKGVDSTLKIQPAELGDSAMYLCASSYPGTRAYEQYFGPGTRLTVT.

This clone was counted between two and nine times. The genes are TRBV27 and TRBJ2-1; TRBD2 aligns across 9 bases. Germline loops: CDR1 MNHEY, CDR2 SMNVEV (reference sequence). The CDR3 is 16 amino acids. Trimming removed 2 bases from V and 6 bases from J; junction bases left unmatched: 8. The CDR3 loop is CASSLQRLAGPNEQFF. CDR3 nucleotides: TGTGCCAGCAGTTTACAGCGTCTAGCGGGACCCAATGAGCAGTTCTTC.

The rearrangement joins TRBV11-2 to TRBJ2-7, with 9 nucleotides matching TRBD2. After removal of 1 base from V and 2 bases from J, the junction contained 0 bases not matched to a gene. This CDR3 is 14 amino acids long. Germline-derived CDR1 and CDR2 are SGHAT and FQNNGV. CDR3 coding DNA: TGTGCCAGCAGCTTAGGACTAGCGGCCTACGAGCAGTACTTC. Its translation: CASSLGLAAYEQYF.

The rearrangement joins TRBV2 to TRBJ2-7; D is unresolved. Trimming pared 11 bases from V and 2 bases from J, leaving 13 bases between. Germline CDR1 is SNHLY and CDR2 is FYNNEI. The CDR3 consists of 12 residues. This CDR3 is CASRGQPYEQYF. The CDR3 DNA sequence: TGTGCCTCTCGTGGGCAGCCCTACGAGCAGTACTTC. The full variable domain, in which reference TRBV2 and TRBJ2-7 provide the parts outside the CDR3, is EPEVTQTPSHQVTQMGQEVILRCVPISNHLYFYWYRQILGQKVEFLVSFYNNEISEKSEIFDDQFSVERPDGSNFTLKIRSTKLEDSAMYFCASRGQPYEQYFGPGTRLTVT.

V is TRBV15 and J is TRBJ2-7, with 7 bases lining up with TRBD1. Germline CDR1 and CDR2: LNHNV and YYDKDF (reference sequence). CDR3 length: 14 amino acids. Trimming took 5 bases from V and 2 from J; bases not matched to a gene: 6. CDR3 sequence (DNA): TGTGCCACCAGCCCTTGGGACAGCCCCTACGAGCAGTACTTC. Protein product: CATSPWDSPYEQYF. The complete variable domain, with remaining parts taken from reference TRBV15 and TRBJ2-7, reads DAMVIQNPRYQVTQFGKPVTLSCSQTLNHNVMYWYQQKSSQAPKLLFHYYDKDFNNEADTPDNFQSRRPNTSFCFLDIRSPGLGDTAMYLCATSPWDSPYEQYFGPGTRLTVT.

CDR3 DNA sequence: TGCAGCGTTGCGGTAGGGGGCTCCTCCTACGAGCAGTACTTC. It translates to CSVAVGGSSYEQYF. The gene calls are TRBV29-1 and TRBJ2-7, with 7 bases that match TRBD1. This CDR3 has 14 amino acids. The germline CDR1 and CDR2 sequences are SQVTM and ANQGSEA. After removal of 4 bases from V and 0 bases from J, the junction contained 6 bases not matched to a gene.

The chain is built from TRBV29-1 and TRBJ1-5, with D maybe TRBD1 (6 bases). V lost 0 bases to trimming and J lost 10 bases, with 13 bases between them. The CDR3 consists of 13 residues. Germline V CDR1 and CDR2: SQVTM, ANQGSEA. CDR3 amino acids: CSVEDRGRGPQHF. The CDR3 nucleotides are TGCAGCGTTGAAGATAGGGGCAGGGGCCCCCAGCATTTT.

The chain links TRBV9 to TRBJ1-6, with D perhaps TRBD1 (5 bases). The CDR3 totals 15 residues. The germline CDR1 and CDR2 sequences are SGDLS and YYNGEE. The ends were cut back, 2 bases at V and 6 bases at J, with 12 bases in the middle. The CDR3 DNA reads as TGTGCCAGCAGCGTCCTGGGGGGACCTAATTCACCCCTCCACTTT. Translating gives CASSVLGGPNSPLHF. The full variable domain, rest sourced from reference TRBV9 and TRBJ1-6, is DSGVTQTPKHLITATGQRVTLRCSPRSGDLSVYWYQQSLDQGLQFLIQYYNGEERAKGNILERFSAQQFPDLHSELNLSSLELGDSALYFCASSVLGGPNSPLHFGNGTRLTVT.

This clone was seen a handful of times. The chain joins TRBV2 to TRBJ1-1; D not resolved. V was clipped by 7 bases and J by 1 base, with 10 bases between them. Germline loops: CDR1 SNHLY, CDR2 FYNNEI. The CDR3 contains 13 residues. CDR3 sequence: CASIDYGNTEAFF. DNA for the CDR3: TGTGCCAGCATCGACTACGGGAACACTGAAGCTTTCTTT.

The chain joins TRBV5-6 to TRBJ1-2; weak D call: TRBD1 (6 bases). Germline loops: CDR1 SGHDT, CDR2 YYEEEE. CDR3 length: 12 residues. V was shortened by 4 bases and J by 5 bases, with 9 bases between the two germline ends. Here the CDR3 DNA reads TGTGCCAGCAGCACAGGGATTTATGGCTACACCTTC. It translates to CASSTGIYGYTF.

The V and J genes are TRBV27 and TRBJ1-1; D is perhaps TRBD1 (6 bases). Germline V gene data show CDR1 as MNHEY and CDR2 as SMNVEV (reference sequence). V was trimmed by 7 bases and J by 3 bases, leaving 18 bases between them. The length of the CDR3 is 15 residues. In DNA form, the CDR3 reads TGTGCCAGCACTCGTGAGTGGGGGCGAGACACTGAAGCTTTCTTT. Translating it yields CASTREWGRDTEAFF.

V and J are TRBV30 and TRBJ2-1, with 7 bases fitting TRBD2. V trimming: 8 bases; J trimming: 10 bases; junction bases outside the gene matches: 17. This CDR3 spans 14 amino acids. Germline CDR1 GTSNPN, CDR2 SVGIG (reference sequence). CDR3 loop: CARSDGLGVWEQFF. In nucleotides, the CDR3 is TGTGCCAGATCCGACGGACTAGGAGTATGGGAGCAGTTCTTC.

The chain carries TRBV28 and TRBJ2-3; D not certain. The CDR3 runs 13 residues. CDR1 is MDHEN and CDR2 is SYDVKM in the germline V gene. Between the trimmed V and J ends, which lost 3 bases and 4 bases, there was a span of 8 bases. The CDR3 reads CASSLRSADTQYF. CDR3 coding DNA: TGTGCCAGCAGTTTGCGGAGTGCAGATACGCAGTATTTT.

This clone was seen only a few times. V and J are TRBV27 and TRBJ1-5, with D perhaps matching TRBD1 (6 bases). CDR1 MNHEY and CDR2 SMNVEV come from the germline V gene (reference sequence). This CDR3 region has 14 residues. Trimming cost V 6 bases and J 1 base, with 10 bases left between them. CDR3 sequence: CASSLGQSNQPQHF. CDR3 DNA sequence: TGTGCCAGCAGCCTGGGACAAAGCAATCAGCCCCAGCATTTT.

The J gene is TRBJ1-2, the V gene TRBV29-1, with TRBD1 matching 9 bases. Germline lookup yields CDR1 SQVTM and CDR2 ANQGSEA. After removal of 4 bases from V and 6 bases from J, the junction contained 6 bases not matched to a gene. The CDR3 runs 13 residues. The CDR3 here is CSVGRTGEHGYTF. The CDR3 nucleotides are TGCAGCGTTGGGAGGACAGGGGAGCATGGCTACACCTTC.

V usage is TRBV7-9 and J usage is TRBJ2-7; D is unclear. The CDR3 is made up of 11 amino acids. Trimming took off 0 bases at V and 6 bases at J, with 3 bases between the two ends. CDR1 SEHNR and CDR2 FQNEAQ come from the germline V gene (reference sequence). The CDR3 sequence is CASSLAREQYF. The CDR3 DNA is TGTGCCAGCAGCTTAGCCCGCGAGCAGTACTTC.

The chain employs TRBV5-1 and TRBJ1-1, with D unclear. Per germline, CDR1 SGHRS and CDR2 YFSETQ. The CDR3 covers 14 residues. V dropped 2 bases and J dropped 3 bases, with 11 bases sitting between them. The CDR3, as DNA: TGCGCCAGCAGCTTAGGAGGGAGGGACACTGAAGCTTTCTTT. Protein: CASSLGGRDTEAFF. The full variable domain, rest sourced from reference TRBV5-1 and TRBJ1-1, is KAGVTQTPRYLIKTRGQQVTLSCSPISGHRSVSWYQQTPGQGLQFLFEYFSETQRNKGNFPGRFSGRQFSNSRSEMNVSTLELGDSALYLCASSLGGRDTEAFFGQGTRLTVV.

This clone was observed a few times. The rearrangement joins TRBV28 to TRBJ2-1; 14 bases map to TRBD2. The CDR3 is made up of 16 amino acids. Trimming cost V 6 bases and J 14 bases; bases outside gene matches: 15. The germline V gene encodes CDR1 MDHEN and CDR2 SYDVKM. The CDR3 spells CASRLSGTSGSIGEFF. The CDR3 DNA is TGTGCCAGCAGACTCTCCGGGACTAGCGGGAGTATCGGGGAGTTCTTC.

This clone has more than one count but fewer than ten. The chain carries TRBV2 and TRBJ1-5; a weak D match, TRBD1 (5 bases). There are 15 residues in the CDR3. In germline, CDR1 is SNHLY, CDR2 FYNNEI. Trimming pared 2 bases from V and 6 bases from J, leaving 14 bases between. The CDR3 reads CASSEFAGMGQPQHF. The CDR3 bases are TGTGCCAGCAGTGAATTTGCAGGGATGGGTCAGCCCCAGCATTTT.

This clone was counted between two and nine times. The DNA for the CDR3 is TGTGCCAGCAGTTCCGGGACAGGGATTACCCAGTACTTC. Residues: CASSSGTGITQYF. The J gene is TRBJ2-5, the V gene TRBV6-6; 9 bases match TRBD1. The germline V gene encodes CDR1 MNHNY and CDR2 SVGAGI (reference sequence). Trimming at V came to 4 bases and at J to 8 bases, leaving 5 bases not matched to a gene. CDR3 length: 13 residues.